Here is one TCR beta chain with its context. The antigen this receptor binds is unknown. No qualities accompany the bases; no much larger clone lies one base away. The donors were included in the validation cohort of 130 or so subjects, a group kept apart from the roughly 610-subject first cohort. This entry comes from a study of cytomegalovirus exposure and HLA in healthy donors (TCRdb year 2017). In the study overall: According to a later analysis, one platform produced both the 110 or so validation repertoires and the approximately 670 repertoires of the first cohort. The study aimed to test whether signatures of past pathogen exposure could be identified by cataloging public T cell receptors. To predict cytomegalovirus infection status, the study brought together high-throughput TCR immunosequencing, statistical association of individual TCRs with disease status, and machine learning. Along with the 666-subject first cohort, a separate validation cohort of 120 different subjects was used. Here is what the overall study found, with its caveats: The classifier was reported to diagnose cytomegalovirus status with high specificity and sensitivity in both the original cohort and the validation cohort. Most TCR sequences were observed very rarely across donors, whereas some public TCRs were present in many individuals. According to the authors, the approach could potentially be generalized to other disease states and immunological phenotypes. In the study, 150 to 200 TCR beta chains were listed as associated with cytomegalovirus. A later analysis lacked HLA typing for the validation cohort, so it scored co-occurrence in that cohort across all 120 or so repertoires. Subsequent analysis determined that TCRs grouped into clusters in the first cohort also showed a tendency toward co-occurrence across the roughly 120 validation repertoires, and 85% to 95% of cluster scores exceeded 0. Three of the identified cytomegalovirus-associated TCR beta chains were confirmed in vitro to be specific for cytomegalovirus antigens.

The CDR3 spans 15 residues, from the cysteine through the phenylalanine. The only DNA kept is the CDR3, 45 bases in frame from the first base. CDR1 SGHRS and CDR2 YFSETQ were looked up in the germline V gene. The trim is 2 bases for V and 2 bases for J, with a gap of 8 bases between the germline ends. The library was produced with the immunoSEQ multiplex PCR assay. As for the original processing: To diagnose cytomegalovirus status from the catalog of TCR beta chain sequences, a statistical classification framework was built. Entries here come from immuneACCESS through TCRdb and include only in-frame sequences with V and J called. Some clones fail to appear in such tables; in the studies checked, an unresolved V gene covers under half of the shortfall, and the cause of the remainder is unknown. V and J calls and clone size are as listed in that table; D and trimming were resolved from the DNA. For this sample the table gives about 64,000 clones, of which around 95% were detected only once. The leading ten clones occupy 5.8% of the sample.

The sequence joins TRBV5-1 to TRBJ1-6; TRBD1 is a possible D gene, resting on 6 matching bases. The TCR was taken from a woman aged 18-35 years in good health and CMV-seropositive. The sequencing sample was made of PBMCs. The CDR3 has the sequence CASSLGTTYNSPLHF. The sequenced DNA: TGCGCCAGCAGCTTAGGGACAACCTATAATTCACCCCTCCACTTT.